The text below deals with one T cell receptor beta chain. Its antigen target is currently unknown. No much larger clone is present one base from it, and per-base qualities are unavailable. TCR cDNA was synthesized by 5'RACE template switching, through which a universal primer site and unique molecular identifiers were introduced. Priming for cDNA synthesis came from both the TCR alpha and TCR beta constant segments. Libraries were amplified in two PCR steps, with sample barcodes and sequencing adapters added in the second step. Libraries were sequenced on Illumina HiSeq 2500 (2x100 bp) or NovaSeq (2x150 bp). In the paper's pipeline: Reads were demultiplexed and collapsed into UMI consensus sequences with MIGEC, and V(D)J alignment was performed with MiXCR. Clonotypes responding to the vaccine were identified with edgeR on replicate PBMC samples, with the criteria of FDR below 0.01 and a log2 fold change above 5 up to day 15. Each bulk clonotype received a CD4 or CD8 identity based on whether the sequenced CD4 or CD8 repertoire contained that clonotype at higher abundance. TCRdb handled the public reads itself, with Q25 trimming in fastp and clone calling in MiXCR, and kept productive beta chains. Entries that share a CDR3 protein sequence are merged under the most common genes and DNA. The V and J calls, along with clone size, are taken from TCRdb and not from the paper's own processing. The sample yields fewer than 450,000 distinct CDR3 sequences; about 7.8% were counted once. The biggest ten clones account for 17% of the sample.

This sample was included in a study of T cells after yellow fever vaccination (dated by TCRdb to about 2019). Turning to the overall study: The SMART-Seq v4 Ultra Low Input RNA kit was used to prepare libraries from fractions with low cell numbers. To follow T-cell clones before and after primary and booster YFV17D yellow fever vaccination, bulk TCR alpha and beta repertoires were sequenced over time. Two healthy male donors, one aged 18 to 30 and one aged 30 to 40 years, were included in the cohort. Bulk PBMC replicates and cell subsets were isolated from blood drawn at multiple timepoints before and after both primary and secondary immunization. The paper's findings and limits, for the study overall: Computational filtering was needed because FACS-sorted repertoires could contain abundant contaminating clonotypes from the bulk population. The study included only a couple of donors, which limits how far the findings can be generalized. After the booster, most of the clones that had expanded following primary vaccination were detected again (almost 98% of CD4 and around 90% of CD8), which suggests that memory was broadly maintained. The secondary T-cell response was weaker than the primary response but faster, peaking on day 5 instead of day 15. A small share of clonotypes occurred in both CD4 and CD8 compartments, likely arising from convergent recombination.

According to the study, the label for this sample's treatment or condition signals: live attenuated yellow fever vaccine strain. Two biological replicates of bulk PBMCs were collected at each blood-draw timepoint. A standard Ficoll-Paque protocol was used to isolate PBMCs from peripheral blood. TriZol was used to extract RNA from bulk PBMCs, from CD4 and CD8 fractions, and from dextramer-positive and dextramer-negative fractions. V has 10 bases trimmed and J has 2 bases trimmed; junction bases matching no gene number 10. Including cysteine and phenylalanine, the CDR3 has 17 amino acids. Only the CDR3 DNA is retained, 51 bases long and in frame from the first base. The CDR1 and CDR2 encoded by the germline V gene are SGHTA and FQGNSA.

The sequence is built from TRBV7-2 and TRBJ2-6; 11 bases in between match TRBD2. The starting material was PBMCs, obtained approximately 40 days after the first yellow fever vaccination. This clonotype was sampled from a young man who received the YFV17D yellow fever vaccine. The CDR3 loop reads CATPRLAGPTGANVLTF. The DNA is TGTGCCACCCCCCGACTAGCGGGGCCGACTGGGGCCAACGTCCTGACTTTC.